These 5 T cell receptor beta chains were all obtained from the same sample, sequenced in a study of control samples from healthy donors and cancer patients (dated by TCRdb to 2019 to 2021). The library was generated by the immunoSEQ multiplex PCR assay. TCRdb mirrors the immuneACCESS table, restricted to in-frame sequences. Some clones are absent from its copies; in checked studies, under half trace to an unresolved V gene, and the reason for the others is unknown. This sample comprises tens of thousands of clones, approximately 88% of them detected only once. The leading ten clones occupy 30% to 40% of the sample. The sequencing input was PBMCs. Receptor source: a man in his 70s with lung cancer.

This chain connects TRBV27 to TRBJ2-7, with D possibly being TRBD1 (6 bases). Per germline, CDR1 MNHEY and CDR2 SMNVEV (reference sequence). The CDR3 consists of 15 residues. V was trimmed by 2 bases and J by 5 bases, leaving 16 bases between them. Here the CDR3 reads CASSLVGAPGDEQYF. The CDR3 coding sequence is TGTGCCAGCAGTTTAGTTGGGGCCCCAGGGGACGAGCAGTACTTC.

CDR3 loop: CASSLAWGIKNIQYF. For the CDR3, the DNA is TGTGCCAGCAGCTTAGCGTGGGGGATTAAAAACATTCAGTACTTC. This rearrangement joins TRBV7-9 to TRBJ2-4; D may be TRBD1 or TRBD2 (5 bases each). The CDR3 loop spans 15 amino acids. Per germline, CDR1 SEHNR and CDR2 FQNEAQ (reference sequence). V shed 0 bases and J shed 4 bases, with 10 bases lying between them.

As regards this clone: In the same sample, other DNA sequences code for this CDR3. The chain employs TRBV5-4 and TRBJ1-5; no definite D call. Trimming pared 0 bases from V and 4 bases from J, leaving 5 bases between. This CDR3 spans 13 amino acids. Germline CDR1 reads SGHNT; CDR2 reads YYREEE (reference sequence). The CDR3 reads CASSLDSNQPQHF. CDR3 DNA: TGTGCCAGCAGCTTGGACTCAAATCAGCCCCAGCATTTT.

The chain couples TRBV5-1 to TRBJ2-5, with D hard to call. V lost 0 bases to trimming and J lost 1 base, with 7 bases between them. The germline V gene encodes CDR1 SGHRS and CDR2 YFSETQ. CDR3 length equals 14 residues. The CDR3 region has the DNA TGCGCCAGCAGCTTGGAGGCAGGCCAAGAGACCCAGTACTTC. Translated, it gives CASSLEAGQETQYF.

V gene TRBV6-5 combines with J gene TRBJ1-1; TRBD1 is a possible D gene (6 bases). CDR1 MNHEY and CDR2 SVGAGI come from the germline V gene. Trimming cost V 2 bases and J 0 bases, with 10 bases left between them. CDR3 length: 15 amino acids. The DNA for the CDR3 is TGTGCCAGCAGTTACGTTCAGGGGTTGAACACTGAAGCTTTCTTT. This codes for CASSYVQGLNTEAFF.